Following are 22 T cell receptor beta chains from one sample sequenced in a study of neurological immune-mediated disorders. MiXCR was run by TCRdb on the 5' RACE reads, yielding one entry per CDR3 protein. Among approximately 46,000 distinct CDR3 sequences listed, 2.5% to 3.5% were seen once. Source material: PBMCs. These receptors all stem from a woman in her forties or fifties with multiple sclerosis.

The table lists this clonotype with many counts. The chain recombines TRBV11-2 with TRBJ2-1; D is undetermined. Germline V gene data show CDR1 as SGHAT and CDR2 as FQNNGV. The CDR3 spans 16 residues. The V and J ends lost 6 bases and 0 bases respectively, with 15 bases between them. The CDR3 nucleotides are TGTGCCAGCAGAAAGAATTCAGGAAGCTCCTACAATGAGCAGTTCTTC. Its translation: CASRKNSGSSYNEQFF. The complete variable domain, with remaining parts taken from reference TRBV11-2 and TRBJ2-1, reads EAGVAQSPRYKIIEKRQSVAFWCNPISGHATLYWYQQILGQGPKLLIQFQNNGVVDDSQLPKDRFSAERLKGVDSTLKIQPAKLEDSAVYLCASRKNSGSSYNEQFFGPGTRLTVL.

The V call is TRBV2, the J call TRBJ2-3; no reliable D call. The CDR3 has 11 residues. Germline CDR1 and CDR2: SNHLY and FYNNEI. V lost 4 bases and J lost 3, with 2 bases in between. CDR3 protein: CASSVTDTQYF. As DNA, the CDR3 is TGTGCCAGCAGTGTGACAGATACGCAGTATTTT.

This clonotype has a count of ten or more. The CDR3: CASSLGGGTYEQYV. The CDR3 DNA reads as TGCGCCAGCAGCTTGGGAGGCGGAACCTACGAGCAGTACGTC. The chain is built from TRBV5-1 and TRBJ2-7; D gene uncertain. The germline V and J ends were trimmed by 0 bases and 2 bases, with 9 bases remaining between them. Germline V lookup: CDR1 SGHRS, CDR2 YFSETQ. The CDR3 has 14 amino acids.

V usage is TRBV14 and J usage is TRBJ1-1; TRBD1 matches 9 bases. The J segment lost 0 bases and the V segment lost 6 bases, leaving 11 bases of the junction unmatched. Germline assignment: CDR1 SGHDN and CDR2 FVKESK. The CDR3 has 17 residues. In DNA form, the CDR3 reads TGTGCCAGCAGTTCTCTACCGGGACAGGGCTTGAACACTGAAGCTTTCTTT. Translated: CASSSLPGQGLNTEAFF.

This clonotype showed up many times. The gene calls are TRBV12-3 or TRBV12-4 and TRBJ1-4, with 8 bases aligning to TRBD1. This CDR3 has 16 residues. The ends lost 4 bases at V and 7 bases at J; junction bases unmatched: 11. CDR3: CASSSRELQGGEKLFF. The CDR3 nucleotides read TGTGCCAGCAGTTCCCGGGAGCTACAGGGGGGTGAAAAACTGTTTTTT.

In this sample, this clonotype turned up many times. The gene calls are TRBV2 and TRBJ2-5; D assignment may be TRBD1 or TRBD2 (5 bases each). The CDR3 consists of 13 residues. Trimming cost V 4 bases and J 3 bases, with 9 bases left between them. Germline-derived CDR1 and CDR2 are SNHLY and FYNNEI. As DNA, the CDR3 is TGTGCCAGCAGTGGGATGGGGGAAGAGACCCAGTACTTC. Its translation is CASSGMGEETQYF.

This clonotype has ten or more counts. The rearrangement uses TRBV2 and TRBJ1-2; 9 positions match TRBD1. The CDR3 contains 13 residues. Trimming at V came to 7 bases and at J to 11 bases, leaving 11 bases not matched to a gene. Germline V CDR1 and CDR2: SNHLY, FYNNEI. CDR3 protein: CASTGGQGRGYTF. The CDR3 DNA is TGTGCCAGCACCGGGGGACAGGGCCGTGGTTACACCTTC. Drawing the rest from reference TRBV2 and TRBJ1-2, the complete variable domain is EPEVTQTPSHQVTQMGQEVILRCVPISNHLYFYWYRQILGQKVEFLVSFYNNEISEKSEIFDDQFSVERPDGSNFTLKIRSTKLEDSAMYFCASTGGQGRGYTFGSGTRLTVV.

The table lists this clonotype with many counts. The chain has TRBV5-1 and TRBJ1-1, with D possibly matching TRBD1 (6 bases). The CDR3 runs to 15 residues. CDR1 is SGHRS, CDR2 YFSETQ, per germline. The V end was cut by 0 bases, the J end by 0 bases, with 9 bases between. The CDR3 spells CASSLDRVMNTEAFF. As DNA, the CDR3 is TGCGCCAGCAGCTTGGACAGGGTCATGAACACTGAAGCTTTCTTT.

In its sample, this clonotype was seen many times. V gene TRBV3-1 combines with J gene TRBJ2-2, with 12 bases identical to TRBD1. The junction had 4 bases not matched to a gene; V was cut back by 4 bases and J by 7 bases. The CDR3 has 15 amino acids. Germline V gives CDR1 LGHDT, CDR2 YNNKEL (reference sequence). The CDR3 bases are TGTGCCAGCAGCCCCGGGACAGGGGGCTTCGGGGAGCTGTTTTTT. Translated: CASSPGTGGFGELFF. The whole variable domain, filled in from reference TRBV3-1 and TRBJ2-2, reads DTAVSQTPKYLVTQMGNDKSIKCEQNLGHDTMYWYKQDSKKFLKIMFSYNNKELIINETVPNRFSPKSPDKAHLNLHINSLELGDSAVYFCASSPGTGGFGELFFGEGSRLTVL.

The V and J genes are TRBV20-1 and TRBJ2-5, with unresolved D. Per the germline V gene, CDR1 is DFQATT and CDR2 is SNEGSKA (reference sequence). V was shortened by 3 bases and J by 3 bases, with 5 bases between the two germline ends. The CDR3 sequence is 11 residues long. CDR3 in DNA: TGCAGTGCTAGCAAGGAAGAGACCCAGTACTTC. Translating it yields CSASKEETQYF.

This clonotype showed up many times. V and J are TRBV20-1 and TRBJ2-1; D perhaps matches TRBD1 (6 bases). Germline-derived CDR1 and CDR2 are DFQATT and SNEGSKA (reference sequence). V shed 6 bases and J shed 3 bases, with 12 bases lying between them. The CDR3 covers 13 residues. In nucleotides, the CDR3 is TGCAGTGCCGGGGAAGGGGGCTACAATGAGCAGTTCTTC. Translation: CSAGEGGYNEQFF.

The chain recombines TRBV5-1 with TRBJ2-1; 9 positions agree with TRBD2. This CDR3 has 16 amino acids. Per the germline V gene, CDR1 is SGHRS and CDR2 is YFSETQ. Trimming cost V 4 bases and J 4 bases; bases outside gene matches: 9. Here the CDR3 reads CASSGNRLAEYNEQFF. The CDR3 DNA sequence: TGCGCCAGCAGCGGAAATAGACTAGCGGAGTACAATGAGCAGTTCTTC. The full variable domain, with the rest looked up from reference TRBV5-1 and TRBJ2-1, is KAGVTQTPRYLIKTRGQQVTLSCSPISGHRSVSWYQQTPGQGLQFLFEYFSETQRNKGNFPGRFSGRQFSNSRSEMNVSTLELGDSALYLCASSGNRLAEYNEQFFGPGTRLTVL.

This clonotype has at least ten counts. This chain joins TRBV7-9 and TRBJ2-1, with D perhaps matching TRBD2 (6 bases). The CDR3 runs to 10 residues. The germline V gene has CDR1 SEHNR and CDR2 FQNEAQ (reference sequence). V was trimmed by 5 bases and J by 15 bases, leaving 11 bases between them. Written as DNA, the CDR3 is TGTGCCAGCAGCCCGGGAGAGGGGTTCTTC. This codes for CASSPGEGFF.

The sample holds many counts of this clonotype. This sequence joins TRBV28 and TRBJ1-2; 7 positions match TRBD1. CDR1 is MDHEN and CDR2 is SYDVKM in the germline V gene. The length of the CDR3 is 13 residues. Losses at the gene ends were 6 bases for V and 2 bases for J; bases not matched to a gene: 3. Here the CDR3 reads CASSLDRNYGYTF. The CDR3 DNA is TGTGCCAGCAGCTTGGACAGGAACTATGGCTACACCTTC.

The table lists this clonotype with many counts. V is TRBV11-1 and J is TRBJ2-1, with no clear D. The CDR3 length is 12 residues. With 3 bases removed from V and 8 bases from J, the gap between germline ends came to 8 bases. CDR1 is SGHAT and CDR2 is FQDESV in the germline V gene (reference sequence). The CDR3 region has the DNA TGTGCCAGCAGCTTGGGGTGGGATGAGCAGTTCTTC. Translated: CASSLGWDEQFF.

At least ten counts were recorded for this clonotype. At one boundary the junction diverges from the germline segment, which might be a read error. In DNA, the CDR3 is TGCGCCAGCAGTTTGGAGCCGAATTCACCCCTCCACTTT. Residues: CASSLEPNSPLHF. The chain combines TRBV5-1 with TRBJ1-6; no reliable D call. Germline CDR1 reads SGHRS; CDR2 reads YFSETQ. This CDR3 is 13 amino acids long.

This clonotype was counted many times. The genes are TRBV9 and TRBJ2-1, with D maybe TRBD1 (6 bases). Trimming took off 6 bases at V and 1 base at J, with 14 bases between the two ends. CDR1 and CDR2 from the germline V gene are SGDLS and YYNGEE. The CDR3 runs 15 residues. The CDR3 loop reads CASNQGGRSYNEQFF. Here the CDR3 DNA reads TGTGCCAGCAACCAAGGGGGTCGGTCCTACAATGAGCAGTTCTTC.

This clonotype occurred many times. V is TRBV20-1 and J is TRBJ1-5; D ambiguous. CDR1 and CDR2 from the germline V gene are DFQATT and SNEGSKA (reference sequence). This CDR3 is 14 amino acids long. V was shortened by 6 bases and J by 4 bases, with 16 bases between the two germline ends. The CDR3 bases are TGCAGTGCGGGGTCGACTATTTCAAATCAGCCCCAGCATTTT. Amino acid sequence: CSAGSTISNQPQHF.

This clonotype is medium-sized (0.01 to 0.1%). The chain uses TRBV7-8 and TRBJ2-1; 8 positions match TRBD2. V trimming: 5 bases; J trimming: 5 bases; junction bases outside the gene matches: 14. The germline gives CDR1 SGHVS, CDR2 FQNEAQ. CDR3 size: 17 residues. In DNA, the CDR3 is TGTGCCAGCAGCCCGAGGGGCGGACTAGCTCGACACAATGAGCAGTTCTTC. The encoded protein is CASSPRGGLARHNEQFF.

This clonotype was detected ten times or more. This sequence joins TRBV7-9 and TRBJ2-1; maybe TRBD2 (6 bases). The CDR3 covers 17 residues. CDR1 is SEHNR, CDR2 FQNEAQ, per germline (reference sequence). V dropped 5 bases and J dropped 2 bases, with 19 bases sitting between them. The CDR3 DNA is TGTGCCAGCAGCCCGGGGCACGGGGGACTGCCCTACAATGAGCAGTTCTTC. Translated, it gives CASSPGHGGLPYNEQFF.

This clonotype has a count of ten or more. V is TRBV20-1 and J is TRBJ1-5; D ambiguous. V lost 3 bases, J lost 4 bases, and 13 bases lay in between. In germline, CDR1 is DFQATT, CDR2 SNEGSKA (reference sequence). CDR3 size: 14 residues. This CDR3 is CSASPPGRNQPQHF. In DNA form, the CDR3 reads TGCAGTGCTAGCCCTCCTGGGCGTAATCAGCCCCAGCATTTT.

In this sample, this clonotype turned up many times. The DNA of the CDR3 is TGCAGTGCTAGTCAGGGACACCCTGAAAAACTGTTTTTT. Its translation: CSASQGHPEKLFF. V is TRBV20-1 and J is TRBJ1-4; D is possibly TRBD1 (6 bases). Trimming took 3 bases from V and 7 from J, leaving 12 bases between them. Germline CDR1 reads DFQATT; CDR2 reads SNEGSKA (reference sequence). The CDR3 has 13 amino acids.